The entry below gives a single T cell receptor (beta chain) sequence along with its context. What antigen it recognizes has not been identified. Base quality data are lacking; no much larger clone is found one base away. TCRbeta CDR3 regions were amplified from genomic DNA by means of the immunoSEQ Assay, a bias-controlled multiplex PCR. The published analysis was carried out like this. The number of nucleated cells in each sample was estimated from the amplification of reference gene primers within the assay. To quantify the absolute abundance of each unique TCRbeta CDR3 rearrangement, sequence reads were collapsed and filtered. For each sample, productive Simpson clonality was calculated as the square root of Simpson's diversity index over productive rearrangements. As stored in TCRdb, this immuneACCESS dataset retains in-frame rearrangements with V and J assigned. A fraction of the clones does not appear; measured against another copy, unresolved V genes explain less than half of the discrepancy, and the remainder lacks a known reason. From that table come the V and J calls and clone size; the DNA was used to work out D and trimming. The sample table lists 250,000 to 350,000 clones, around 88% of them with a count of one. Approximately 6% of the sample comes from the top ten.

Participants in the prospective study were enrolled through a virtual design, were aged 18 to 89 years, and lived in some 24 United States geographic areas. Cohort assignment in the prospective study relied on participant-reported clinical history from a screening survey and a study questionnaire. Recovered participants in ImmuneRACE Cohort 3 were defined by two consecutive negative NP/OP PCR tests, clearance by a healthcare professional, or resolution of symptoms. Mobile phlebotomists in the prospective study collected whole blood, serum and a nasopharyngeal or oropharyngeal swab from every participant. Additional blood draws and questionnaires over a 2-month period could optionally be provided by prospective study participants. Blood samples from the prospective study were shipped frozen or at room temperature prior to DNA extraction. This entry belongs to a study of blood T cell repertoires in COVID-19 (TCRdb year 2020). Regarding the study in general: Samples from collaborators originated in the United States, Italy and Spain and spanned both the acute and convalescent phases of COVID-19. Sample metadata almost always included a de-identified subject ID, COVID-19 status, age in years and sex. The dataset comprised deeply sampled blood TCRbeta repertoires from subjects exposed to, actively infected with, or recovered from COVID-19. A freely available public database, intended as a resource for researchers studying the immune response to SARS-CoV-2, is where the repertoires were released. Where available, HLA class I and class II types were taken from metadata supplied by the sample provider and were not determined by assay-based typing. The samples were drawn from two sources: the first 160 participants of the ongoing ImmuneRACE study, and 950 to 1,500 subjects contributed by 6 global collaborators. The material from the prospective study consisted of cDNA or gDNA derived from T cells, B-cell-depleted T cells, or PBMCs.

Study-wide conclusions, independent of this receptor: The amount of clinical and demographic metadata varied by source and participant and was provided uncurated.

In the germline V gene, CDR1 corresponds to SGHTA and CDR2 to FQGNSA. From the cysteine through the phenylalanine, the CDR3 covers 15 amino acids. Of all the DNA, just the CDR3 is kept, 45 bases in frame from base 1. The junction carries 12 bases between V and J, which are trimmed by 5 bases and 4 bases respectively. Sequencing was carried out using PBMCs or T cells enriched from blood (not recorded which). Recombination connected TRBV7-2 to TRBJ2-6; no D gene is confidently identified. The receptor comes from a woman aged 35 to 49 who had recovered from COVID-19. CDR3 protein: CASSPTWAGANVLTF. The DNA sequence is TGTGCCAGCAGCCCAACATGGGCCGGGGCCAACGTCCTGACTTTC.